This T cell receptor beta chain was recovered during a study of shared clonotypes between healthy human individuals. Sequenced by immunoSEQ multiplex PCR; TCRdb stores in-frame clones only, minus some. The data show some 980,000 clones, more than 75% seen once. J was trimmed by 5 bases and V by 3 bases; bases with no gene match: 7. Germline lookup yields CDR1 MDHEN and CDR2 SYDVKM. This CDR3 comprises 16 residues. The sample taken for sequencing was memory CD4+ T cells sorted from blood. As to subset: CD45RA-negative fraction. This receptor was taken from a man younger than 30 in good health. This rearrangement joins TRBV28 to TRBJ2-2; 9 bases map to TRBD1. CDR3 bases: TGTGCCAGCAGTTTCGCACAGGGGGCTATTACCGGGGAGCTGTTTTTT. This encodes CASSFAQGAITGELFF.